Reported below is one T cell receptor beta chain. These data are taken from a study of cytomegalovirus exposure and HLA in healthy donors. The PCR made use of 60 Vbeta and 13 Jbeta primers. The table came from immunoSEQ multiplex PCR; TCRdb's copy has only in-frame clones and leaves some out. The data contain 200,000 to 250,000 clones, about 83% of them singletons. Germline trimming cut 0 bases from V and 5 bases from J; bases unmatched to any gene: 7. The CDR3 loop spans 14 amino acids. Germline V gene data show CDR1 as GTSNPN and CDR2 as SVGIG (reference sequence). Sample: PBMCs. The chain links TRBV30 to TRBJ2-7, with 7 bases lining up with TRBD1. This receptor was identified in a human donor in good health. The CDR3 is CAWSVNRGRNEQYF. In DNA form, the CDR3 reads TGTGCCTGGAGTGTAAACAGGGGTAGAAACGAGCAGTACTTC. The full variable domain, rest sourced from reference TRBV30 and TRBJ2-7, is SQTIHQWPATLVQPVGSPLSLECTVEGTSNPNLYWYRQAAGRGLQLLFYSVGIGQISSEVPQNLSASRPQDRQFILSSKKLLLSDSGFYLCAWSVNRGRNEQYFGPGTRLTVT.